This entry describes one T cell receptor beta chain. Its antigen is not known. These data come from a study of T-cell memory formation after mild COVID-19. Overall study findings and caveats: Later expanders leaned toward CD4+, whereas clones contracting from day 15 to 85 were balanced CD4/CD8.

The TCR alpha and TCR beta cDNA libraries, bearing sample barcodes and UMIs, were generated by 5'RACE using constant-segment primers. TCRdb re-called the 5' RACE reads with MiXCR, one entry per CDR3 protein. The table shows 250,000 to 400,000 distinct CDR3 sequences, with over 11% occurring only once. The sequencing sample was made of PBMCs or a T cell subset sorted from them (not recorded which). The TCR comes from a man younger than 35 who had mild COVID-19 (a few samples of this study predate the infection). Cell type and time point are not known.

Written as DNA, the CDR3 is TGTGCCAGCAGTTATCAGGGGGGAAGTGGCTACACCTTC. This sequence encodes CASSYQGGSGYTF. This chain uses TRBV28 with TRBJ1-2; 7 bases align to TRBD1. Germline loops: CDR1 MDHEN, CDR2 SYDVKM. V gave up 4 bases and J gave up 7 bases; unmatched junction bases: 6. There are 13 residues in the CDR3.